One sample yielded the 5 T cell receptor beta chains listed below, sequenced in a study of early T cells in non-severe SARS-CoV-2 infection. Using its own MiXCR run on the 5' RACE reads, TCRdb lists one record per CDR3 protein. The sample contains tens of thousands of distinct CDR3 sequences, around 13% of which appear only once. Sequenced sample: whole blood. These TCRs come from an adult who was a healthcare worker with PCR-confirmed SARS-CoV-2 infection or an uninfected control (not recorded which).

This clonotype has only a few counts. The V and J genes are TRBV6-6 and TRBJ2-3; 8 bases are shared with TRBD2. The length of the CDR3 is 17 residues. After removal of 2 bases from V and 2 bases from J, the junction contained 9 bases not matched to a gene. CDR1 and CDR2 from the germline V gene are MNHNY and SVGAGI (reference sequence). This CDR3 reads CASSYRFGSGVTDTQYF. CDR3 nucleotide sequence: TGTGCCAGCAGTTACCGCTTTGGTAGCGGGGTCACAGATACGCAGTATTTT.

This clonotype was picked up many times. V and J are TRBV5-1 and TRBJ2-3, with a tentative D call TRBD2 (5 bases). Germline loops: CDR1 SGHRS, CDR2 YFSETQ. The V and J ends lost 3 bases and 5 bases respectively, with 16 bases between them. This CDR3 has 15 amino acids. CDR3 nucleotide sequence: TGCGCCAGCAGCTCCGGAACCCCCGAGGGAGATACGCAGTATTTT. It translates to CASSSGTPEGDTQYF.

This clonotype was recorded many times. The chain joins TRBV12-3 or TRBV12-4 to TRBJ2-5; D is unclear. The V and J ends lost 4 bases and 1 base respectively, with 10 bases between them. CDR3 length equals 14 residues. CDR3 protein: CASSSWVLQETQYF. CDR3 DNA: TGTGCCAGCAGTTCCTGGGTGCTCCAAGAGACCCAGTACTTC.

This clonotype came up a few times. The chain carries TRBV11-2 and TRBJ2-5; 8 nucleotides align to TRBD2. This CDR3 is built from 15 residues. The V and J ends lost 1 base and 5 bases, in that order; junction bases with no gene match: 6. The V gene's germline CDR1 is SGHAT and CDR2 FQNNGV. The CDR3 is CASSLGGGLDETQYF. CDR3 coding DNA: TGTGCCAGCAGCTTAGGCGGGGGACTAGATGAGACCCAGTACTTC.

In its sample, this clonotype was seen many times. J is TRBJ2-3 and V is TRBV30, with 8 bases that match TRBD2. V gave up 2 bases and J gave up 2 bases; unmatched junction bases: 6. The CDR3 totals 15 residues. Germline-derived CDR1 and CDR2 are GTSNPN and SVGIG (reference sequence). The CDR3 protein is CAWSMGAGVTDTQYF. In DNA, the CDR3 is TGTGCCTGGAGTATGGGAGCGGGGGTCACAGATACGCAGTATTTT.